This passage covers 13 T cell receptor beta chains from one sample sequenced in a study of beta chain features in type 1 diabetes. What was sequenced were expressed TCRB transcripts, since all of the isolated RNA had been reverse transcribed. Profiling relied on immunoSEQ multiplex PCR, and the TCRdb table lists in-frame clones only, not all of them. The sample yields about 160,000 clones, about 9.8% seen once. The sample comprised central memory CD4+ T cells from blood. Source of these receptors: a woman aged 18-29 years in good health.

The CDR3 region is CASSRDSNTGELFF. CDR3 nucleotides: TGCGCCAGCAGCCGGGACAGCAACACCGGGGAGCTGTTTTTT. The V call is TRBV4-3, the J call TRBJ2-2; 7 bases line up with TRBD1. This CDR3 region has 14 residues. J lost 2 bases, V lost 4 bases, and 1 base had no gene match. The germline V gene has CDR1 LGHNA and CDR2 YSLEER.

This rearrangement joins TRBV30 to TRBJ2-1, with TRBD2 matching over 9 bases. The CDR3 has 15 amino acids. V lost 1 base to trimming and J lost 1 base; unmatched junction nucleotides: 2. The germline V gene encodes CDR1 GTSNPN and CDR2 SVGIG (reference sequence). CDR3 residues: CAWSALAGSYNEQFF. The DNA of the CDR3 is TGTGCCTGGAGTGCCCTAGCGGGGTCCTACAATGAGCAGTTCTTC.

This clone was picked up a small number of times. The gene calls are TRBV30 and TRBJ1-4; TRBD1 is a possible D gene (5 bases). The germline V and J ends were trimmed by 7 bases and 1 base, with 7 bases remaining between them. Germline CDR1 is GTSNPN and CDR2 is SVGIG (reference sequence). The CDR3 consists of 12 residues. For the CDR3, the DNA is TGTGCCTCTCAGGGAACTAATGAAAAACTGTTTTTT. As protein: CASQGTNEKLFF.

This clone was seen a handful of times. The rearrangement joins TRBV7-9 to TRBJ1-5; possibly TRBD1 for D (5 bases). This CDR3 is 12 amino acids long. Germline CDR1 SEHNR, CDR2 FQNEAQ (reference sequence). Trimming cost V 6 bases and J 4 bases, with 7 bases left between them. This chain's CDR3 is CASSSGNQPQHF. CDR3 sequence (DNA): TGTGCCAGCAGTTCAGGGAATCAGCCCCAGCATTTT.

The chain has TRBV7-8 and TRBJ2-1; D might be TRBD2 (6 bases). The V end lost 8 bases, the J end lost 0 bases, and 17 bases lay between the germline ends. This CDR3 has 16 amino acids. Germline V lookup: CDR1 SGHVS, CDR2 FQNEAQ. The CDR3 protein is CASAGGRGGSYNEQFF. The CDR3 nucleotides read TGTGCCAGCGCCGGAGGGAGAGGAGGCTCCTACAATGAGCAGTTCTTC.

The chain carries TRBV7-9 and TRBJ2-3; D remains ambiguous. V gave up 5 bases and J gave up 3 bases, with 6 bases separating them. The CDR3 is 12 residues long. The germline gives CDR1 SEHNR, CDR2 FQNEAQ (reference sequence). The CDR3 DNA reads as TGTGCCAGCAGCCCCCGGACAGATACGCAGTATTTT. Protein: CASSPRTDTQYF.

The V and J genes are TRBV29-1 and TRBJ2-5; TRBD2 aligns across 7 bases. The CDR3 spans 17 residues. Trimming removed 2 bases from V and 1 base from J; junction bases left unmatched: 13. The germline CDR1 and CDR2 sequences are SQVTM and ANQGSEA. CDR3 sequence reads: CSVESLAAKRPQETQYF. CDR3 DNA: TGCAGCGTTGAATCTCTAGCGGCTAAGCGCCCCCAAGAGACCCAGTACTTC.

There are a few counts of this clone. J is TRBJ1-1 and V is TRBV5-1; D possibly corresponds to TRBD1 (5 bases). Germline CDR1 reads SGHRS; CDR2 reads YFSETQ. Trimming removed 4 bases at V and 0 bases at J, with 13 bases between. The CDR3 covers 15 residues. The CDR3 sequence: CASSPDSQMNTEAFF. The CDR3, as DNA: TGCGCCAGCAGCCCCGACAGCCAAATGAACACTGAAGCTTTCTTT.

This clone appeared a few times. This chain links TRBV6-1 with TRBJ2-1; 14 positions agree with TRBD2. From germline, CDR1 is MNHNS and CDR2 SASEGT. The CDR3 is 15 residues long. J gave up 8 bases and V 6 bases, and 6 bases lay outside the gene matches. DNA for the CDR3: TGTGCCAGCAGCACCGGACTAGCGGGAGGAGATGAGCAGTTCTTC. Translating it yields CASSTGLAGGDEQFF.

V and J are TRBV4-1 and TRBJ2-1; TRBD1 might be the D (6 bases). The V gene's germline CDR1 is MGHRA and CDR2 YSYEKL. CDR3 length: 17 residues. V shed 3 bases and J shed 0 bases, with 15 bases lying between them. CDR3 nucleotide sequence: TGCGCCAGCAGCCAGGGCCCGACAGGCCGCTCCTACAATGAGCAGTTCTTC. It is translated as CASSQGPTGRSYNEQFF.

In this sample, this clone turned up a few times. The J gene is TRBJ2-1, the V gene TRBV29-1, with no clear D. The germline CDR1 and CDR2 sequences are SQVTM and ANQGSEA. The CDR3 is 15 residues long. V was shortened by 4 bases and J by 5 bases, with 18 bases between the two germline ends. CDR3 coding DNA: TGCAGCGTTGTAAAACAGATGGGTTACGACAATGAGCAGTTCTTC. Amino acid sequence: CSVVKQMGYDNEQFF.

This sequence joins TRBV6-1 and TRBJ2-5, with unresolved D. Trimming took off 1 base at V and 5 bases at J, with 5 bases between the two ends. The V gene's germline CDR1 is MNHNS and CDR2 SASEGT. The CDR3 is 12 amino acids. The CDR3 spells CASSEVRETQYF. The CDR3 DNA sequence: TGTGCCAGCAGTGAAGTCCGGGAGACCCAGTACTTC.

At least ten counts were recorded for this clone. The rearrangement links TRBV29-1 to TRBJ2-7; 8 nucleotides agree with TRBD1. J was trimmed by 6 bases and V by 4 bases; bases with no gene match: 8. This CDR3 spans 13 amino acids. Germline values: CDR1 SQVTM, CDR2 ANQGSEA. The CDR3 nucleotides read TGCAGCGTTGGAACACAGGGGGGAGTCGAGCAGTACTTC. This translates into CSVGTQGGVEQYF.